This T cell receptor (beta chain) is from a study of cytomegalovirus exposure and HLA in healthy donors. Broader study findings: An Asian-associated ancestry cluster reportedly showed fewer N-insertions than the approximately 620-donor mean in a later analysis. Rarity marked most TCR sequences, yet some public TCRs occurred in many donors. A likely sequencing artifact accounted for one observed cluster of highly shared sequence variants.

Of note for this clone: Its matching antigen is unknown.

The CDR3 loop spans 15 amino acids. V lost 0 bases to trimming and J lost 4 bases, with 12 bases between them. Germline CDR1 reads MGHDK; CDR2 reads SYGVNS. Vbeta (60) and Jbeta (13) primers were used in the PCR. Under the authors' procedure: Later analysis identified tens of millions of unique TCR beta chains, approximately 11 million shared. TCRdb's copy holds only in-frame clones and misses some; the assay was immunoSEQ multiplex PCR. V and J calls and clone size come straight from that table; D and trimming were deduced from the DNA. This sample carries some 180,000 clones, 78% of them seen once, and the ten largest clones take approximately 2.9%.

The chain couples TRBV25-1 to TRBJ2-5; a weak D match, TRBD1 (6 bases). This clonotype originated in a female donor in good health and CMV-seronegative. The sample comprised PBMCs. CDR3 sequence (DNA): TGTGCCAGCAGTGAATATTGGACAGAAACAGAGACCCAGTACTTC. Protein: CASSEYWTETETQYF.